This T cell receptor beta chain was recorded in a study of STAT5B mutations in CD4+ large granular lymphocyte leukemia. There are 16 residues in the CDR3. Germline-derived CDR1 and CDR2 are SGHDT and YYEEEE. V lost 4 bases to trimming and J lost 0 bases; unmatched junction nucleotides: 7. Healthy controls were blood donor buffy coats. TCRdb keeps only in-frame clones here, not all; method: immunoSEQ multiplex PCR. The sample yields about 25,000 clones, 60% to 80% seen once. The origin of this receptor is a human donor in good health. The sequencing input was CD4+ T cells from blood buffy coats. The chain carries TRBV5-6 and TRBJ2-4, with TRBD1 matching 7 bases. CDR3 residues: CASSIQGSLAKNIQYF. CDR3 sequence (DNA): TGTGCCAGCAGCATACAGGGGTCCCTAGCCAAAAACATTCAGTACTTC.